The 21 T cell receptor beta chains in this list originate from one sample, sequenced in a study of STAT3 mutations in large granular lymphocyte leukemia. The study, taken as a whole, reports: Every T-cell large granular lymphocyte leukemia patient had at least one immunodominant TCR beta clonotype.

These TCRs are of unknown antigen specificity. The data were produced by immunoSEQ multiplex PCR, yet TCRdb's version contains in-frame clones alone and is incomplete. The sample includes fewer than 4,500 clones, around 53% of them seen just once. The sequenced sample was peripheral blood mononuclear cells. The receptors here all came from a male patient aged 50 to 60 with T-cell large granular lymphocyte leukemia. Some clones in this sample may be carry-over from other donors' samples.

CDR3: CASSSDSFGEQYF. The CDR3, as DNA: TGTGCCAGCAGCTCAGACTCGTTCGGCGAGCAGTACTTC. The genes are TRBV5-4 and TRBJ2-7; D not certain. CDR1 and CDR2 (germline): SGHNT, YYREEE (reference sequence). Deletions cut 3 bases from V and 6 bases from J, with 13 bases between. CDR3 length equals 13 residues.

The chain carries TRBV7-3 and TRBJ2-1, with 8 bases matching TRBD2. Trimming removed 0 bases from V and 6 bases from J; junction bases left unmatched: 10. CDR1 is SGHTA, CDR2 FQGTGA, per germline. The CDR3 runs 17 residues. The CDR3 DNA sequence: TGTGCCAGCAGCTTAACGGGGATAGCGGGGCCTAGCAATGAGCAGTTCTTC. Translation gives CASSLTGIAGPSNEQFF. Full variable domain (missing parts from reference TRBV7-3 and TRBJ2-1): GAGVSQTPSNKVTEKGKYVELRCDPISGHTALYWYRQSLGQGPEFLIYFQGTGAADDSGLPNDRFFAVRPEGSVSTLKIQRTERGDSAVYLCASSLTGIAGPSNEQFFGPGTRLTVL.

A few counts support this clone. This chain uses TRBV5-1 with TRBJ1-2; perhaps TRBD1 as D (6 bases). V gave up 0 bases and J gave up 8 bases, with 8 bases separating them. There are 12 residues in the CDR3. CDR1 is SGHRS and CDR2 is YFSETQ in the germline V gene. CDR3 DNA sequence: TGCGCCAGCAGCTTGGCAGGGGAAGGCTACACCTTC. Protein sequence: CASSLAGEGYTF. Full variable domain (missing parts from reference TRBV5-1 and TRBJ1-2): KAGVTQTPRYLIKTRGQQVTLSCSPISGHRSVSWYQQTPGQGLQFLFEYFSETQRNKGNFPGRFSGRQFSNSRSEMNVSTLELGDSALYLCASSLAGEGYTFGSGTRLTVV.

In this sample, this clone turned up a few times. CDR3 coding DNA: TGTGCCAGCAGTGATCGGACAGGGGCTAGCACAGATACGCAGTATTTT. Residues: CASSDRTGASTDTQYF. The chain joins TRBV6-1 to TRBJ2-3, with 9 nucleotides matching TRBD1. V shed 3 bases and J 0 bases; nucleotides not matched to a gene: 4. From germline, CDR1 is MNHNS and CDR2 SASEGT. The CDR3 length is 16 residues.

The chain has TRBV30 and TRBJ2-5; no firm D call. Germline loops: CDR1 GTSNPN, CDR2 SVGIG (reference sequence). V dropped 1 base and J dropped 4 bases, with 7 bases sitting between them. The CDR3 runs to 12 residues. CDR3 region: CAWSGLAETQYF. CDR3 DNA: TGTGCCTGGAGTGGATTAGCAGAGACCCAGTACTTC.

J is TRBJ2-3 and V is TRBV28; 9 bases agree with TRBD2. Per the germline V gene, CDR1 is MDHEN and CDR2 is SYDVKM. The V gene end was trimmed by 5 bases and the J gene end by 4 bases; junction bases not matched to a gene: 10. CDR3 length equals 16 residues. The CDR3 sequence: CASSPLSSGIADTQYF. DNA for the CDR3: TGTGCCAGCAGTCCCCTCTCTAGCGGGATCGCAGATACGCAGTATTTT.

This rearrangement joins TRBV6-5 to TRBJ2-5; 10 nucleotides line up with TRBD2. Germline CDR1 and CDR2: MNHEY and SVGAGI. The ends lost 5 bases at V and 9 bases at J; junction bases unmatched: 12. CDR3 length: 15 residues. The CDR3 DNA follows: TGTGCCAGCAGTATCCGACTAGCGGGCCGTCGAGCCCAGTACTTC. The encoded protein is CASSIRLAGRRAQYF.

This clone has just a few counts. The rearrangement links TRBV7-2 to TRBJ1-2; D is possibly TRBD1 (5 bases). Per the germline V gene, CDR1 is SGHTA and CDR2 is FQGNSA. The CDR3 runs 15 residues. Deletions cut 1 base from V and 2 bases from J, with 11 bases between. CDR3 nucleotide sequence: TGTGCCAGCAGCTTAGTGGTTGGGGGAAACTATGGCTACACCTTC. It is translated as CASSLVVGGNYGYTF.

This clone appeared once. The rearrangement uses TRBV12-5 and TRBJ1-1, with unresolved D. This CDR3 has 13 amino acids. Germline lookup yields CDR1 LGHNT and CDR2 FRNRAP. V was shortened by 6 bases and J by 1 base, with 9 bases between the two germline ends. CDR3 DNA: TGTGCTAGTGGCCCGGGCCAGAACACTGAAGCTTTCTTT. Translation gives CASGPGQNTEAFF.

This clone occurred a few times. The rearrangement links TRBV7-2 to TRBJ2-7, with 7 bases matching TRBD2. The CDR3 runs 15 residues. With V trimmed by 1 base and J by 3 bases, 6 bases remained unmatched. CDR1 and CDR2 (germline): SGHTA, FQGNSA. The CDR3 loop reads CASSLGAGALYEQYF. The CDR3 DNA sequence: TGTGCCAGCAGCTTAGGTGCGGGAGCCCTCTACGAGCAGTACTTC.

The V gene is TRBV27, the J gene TRBJ2-7; tentative D call: TRBD1 (5 bases). V was pared by 6 bases and J by 7 bases, with 16 bases between. The CDR3 consists of 13 residues. CDR1 is MNHEY and CDR2 is SMNVEV in the germline V gene (reference sequence). CDR3 loop: CASSLGRRREQYF. DNA of the CDR3: TGTGCCAGCAGCTTGGGGCGACGCCGGGAGCAGTACTTC.

The chain links TRBV27 to TRBJ2-7, with TRBD1 as a possible D gene (5 bases). The germline V gene has CDR1 MNHEY and CDR2 SMNVEV (reference sequence). This CDR3 is built from 12 residues. V lost 7 bases, J lost 4 bases, and 11 bases lay in between. The CDR3 is CASNHQGYEQYF. DNA of the CDR3: TGTGCCAGCAACCATCAGGGATACGAGCAGTACTTC.

The chain recombines TRBV9 with TRBJ1-3, with a possible D match to TRBD1 (6 bases). The germline V and J ends were trimmed by 0 bases and 9 bases, with 16 bases remaining between them. The CDR3 runs to 15 residues. Germline CDR1 reads SGDLS; CDR2 reads YYNGEE. The CDR3 bases are TGTGCCAGCAGCGTAGATCCGGGGGCCGAGGCCACCATATATTTT. Its protein product is CASSVDPGAEATIYF.

The chain recombines TRBV5-1 with TRBJ2-1; weak D call: TRBD1 (6 bases). Germline values: CDR1 SGHRS, CDR2 YFSETQ. The CDR3 runs to 15 residues. V lost 0 bases and J lost 1, with 8 bases in between. The CDR3 DNA reads as TGCGCCAGCAGCTTGGAACAGGGTTCCTACAATGAGCAGTTCTTC. Translated, it gives CASSLEQGSYNEQFF.

V and J are TRBV7-9 and TRBJ1-4, with D possibly matching TRBD1 (5 bases). V lost 5 bases and J lost 3, with 16 bases in between. Germline lookup yields CDR1 SEHNR and CDR2 FQNEAQ (reference sequence). This CDR3 has 16 amino acids. The CDR3 bases are TGTGCCAGCAGCCCCGTGGGGACGAGGGCTAATGAAAAACTGTTTTTT. Protein product: CASSPVGTRANEKLFF.

The V and J genes are TRBV30 and TRBJ2-3, with 8 bases lining up with TRBD2. V dropped 0 bases and J dropped 2; count of bases not matched to a gene: 4. Germline CDR1 is GTSNPN and CDR2 is SVGIG (reference sequence). CDR3 length: 15 residues. The CDR3 DNA reads as TGTGCCTGGAGTGTTATAGCGGGGCTCACAGATACGCAGTATTTT. This gives the protein CAWSVIAGLTDTQYF. The variable domain in full, completed from reference TRBV30 and TRBJ2-3, reads SQTIHQWPATLVQPVGSPLSLECTVEGTSNPNLYWYRQAAGRGLQLLFYSVGIGQISSEVPQNLSASRPQDRQFILSSKKLLLSDSGFYLCAWSVIAGLTDTQYFGPGTRLTVL.

This clone was seen more than once but under ten times. The chain combines TRBV5-1 with TRBJ2-7, with 9 bases aligning to TRBD2. Germline CDR1 SGHRS, CDR2 YFSETQ. The V segment lost 4 bases and the J segment 1 base; nucleotides outside the gene matches: 3. The CDR3 runs 14 residues. This chain's CDR3 is CASSVAGASYEQYF. In DNA form, the CDR3 reads TGCGCCAGCAGCGTAGCGGGAGCATCCTACGAGCAGTACTTC.

This sequence joins TRBV11-2 and TRBJ2-1; 9 positions match TRBD2. This CDR3 contains 15 residues. With V trimmed by 0 bases and J by 9 bases, 6 bases remained unmatched. Germline loops: CDR1 SGHAT, CDR2 FQNNGV. The CDR3 sequence: CASSLDRAGGSEQFF. DNA for the CDR3: TGTGCCAGCAGCTTAGATCGCGCGGGAGGGAGTGAGCAGTTCTTC. Using reference TRBV11-2 and TRBJ2-1 for the parts outside the CDR3, the full variable domain is EAGVAQSPRYKIIEKRQSVAFWCNPISGHATLYWYQQILGQGPKLLIQFQNNGVVDDSQLPKDRFSAERLKGVDSTLKIQPAKLEDSAVYLCASSLDRAGGSEQFFGPGTRLTVL.

CDR3 protein: CASSPQANYGYTF. CDR3 bases: TGTGCCAGCAGTCCACAGGCTAACTATGGCTACACCTTC. This chain links TRBV6-5 with TRBJ1-2; maybe TRBD1 (5 bases). V gave up 5 bases and J gave up 0 bases, with 7 bases separating them. The CDR3 has 13 residues. Germline loops: CDR1 MNHEY, CDR2 SVGAGI.

The chain employs TRBV7-2 and TRBJ2-3, with D uncertain. CDR1 is SGHTA and CDR2 is FQGNSA in the germline V gene. This CDR3 contains 12 residues. Between the trimmed V and J ends, which lost 5 bases and 4 bases, there was a span of 7 bases. The CDR3 loop is CASSPLADTQYF. Written as DNA, the CDR3 is TGTGCCAGCAGCCCTCTTGCAGATACGCAGTATTTT.

The V and J genes are TRBV2 and TRBJ2-7; D might be TRBD2 (6 bases). Trimming stripped 6 bases from V and 0 bases from J, with 6 bases between. CDR3 length equals 12 residues. The germline V gene has CDR1 SNHLY and CDR2 FYNNEI. CDR3: CASRGLSYEQYF. The CDR3 bases are TGTGCCAGCAGGGGACTCTCCTACGAGCAGTACTTC.